Below, one TCR beta chain is given with its context. Which antigen it targets is not known. The sample holds no much larger clone one base away, and base qualities are not on file. The sample comes from a study of cytomegalovirus exposure and HLA in healthy donors (dated by TCRdb to the late 2010s). In the study overall: An earlier analysis of roughly 630 of the donors reported roughly 300 Gb of sequence data and about 100 million unique TCR beta sequences from some 180 million T cells. An early release that covered roughly 600 HLA-typed donors contained approximately 320 gigabases of sequencing data and tens of millions of unique TCR sequences. Among the roughly 400 genotyped donors, around 81% belonged to the genetic ancestry cluster associated with self-reported Caucasian donors. The aim of the study was to test whether cataloging public T cell receptors could identify signatures of past pathogen exposure. The study used immunosequencing to profile the T cell repertoires of approximately 690 subjects and linked those repertoires to cytomegalovirus serostatus. Besides the first cohort of 666 subjects, a separate validation cohort made up of 120 different subjects was used. To predict cytomegalovirus infection status, the study combined high-throughput TCR immunosequencing, statistical association of individual TCRs with disease status, and machine learning. In a later analysis, previously published TCR beta repertoires from 600 to 850 donors were re-analyzed and high-resolution HLA genotyping was added so that TCR occurrence patterns could be studied. In the later analysis, no new phenotypic data were used to find candidate immune exposures; instead, reliance was placed on TCR beta sequences and their occurrence across donors. An earlier analysis of around 580 of the donors used high-throughput TCR beta sequencing to judge whether each TCR beta V gene segment behaved as functional or pseudogenic. Donor age, sex, ethnicity and CMV serostatus were compiled together with the repertoire data. Genome-wide SNP genotypes for about three fifths of the roughly 670 donors were used in a later genetic analysis, which treated that subset as a discovery cohort. Every repertoire in the discovery cohort had been generated on one and the same sequencing platform. Class I and class II HLA loci were covered by the typing at four-digit resolution. The number of typed donors differed by locus: about 629-630 for A, B, C, DRB1 and DQB1; approximately 530 for DQA1; 600 to 610 for DPA1; and 400 to 480 for DPB1. Five DR-DQ haplotypes were treated as single units for association and clustering because of strong linkage in the cohort. Across 300 to 400 genotyped donors of the cohort, an average of about 200,000 unique TCR beta nucleotide sequences per donor were sequenced, and roughly a sixth of those sequences were non-productive. Points the paper makes about the study in general: Because some donors lacked HLA typing at each locus, the association tests relied only on the typed subset. A further reported finding was that TCR beta sequences accurately predicted the HLA-A and HLA-B alleles for most subjects in the first cohort. Immune exposure information for the cohort was limited to CMV serostatus. Cytomegalovirus status was reported to be diagnosed by the classifier with high specificity and sensitivity in both the original and validation cohorts. Only TCR beta chains were sequenced in this cohort, and the absence of alpha or paired-chain data limited detectable features. The authors suggested that the approach could potentially be extended to other disease states and immunological phenotypes. In a later analysis, HLA-associated TCR beta chains showed more clonal expansion and lower generation probabilities than non-associated chains that were equally common. Specific HLA alleles were associated with over 15,000 TCR beta sequences at a false discovery rate of 0.05 in a later analysis. A later genetic analysis reported fewer N-insertions in productive TCRs among donors in an Asian-associated ancestry cluster than the roughly 720-donor mean. An earlier analysis of approximately 530 of the donors showed that most TCR beta V segments appeared in productive rearrangements either about 87% or about 30% of the time, which broadly matched IMGT annotations. The 87-base-pair reads could not distinguish some IMGT-functional V segments, including TRBV6-2 and TRBV6-3, so those segments were excluded. In vitro tests confirmed that a few of the cytomegalovirus-associated TCR beta chains recognize cytomegalovirus antigens. Strong co-occurrence of HLA alleles, especially DR and DQ, made assigning TCR associations to individual alleles difficult. While some public TCRs were present in many individuals, most TCR sequences turned up only very rarely across donors. The presence/absence analyses assumed that sequencing depth was roughly uniform across donors, and that assumption may not be true. Linkage disequilibrium might explain the correlated functional status among segregating V segments, but an unknown experimental factor could not be ruled out. A later analysis reported that several top co-occurrence clusters appeared linked to parvovirus B19, influenza, CMV and Epstein-Barr virus. In a later analysis, most CMV-associated TCR beta chains were found to appear HLA-restricted, with HLA associations seemingly driven largely by CMV exposure. About 17 rarely observed V segments, including chromosome 9 orphons, were excluded from the earlier analysis of several hundred of the donors because counts were too low. V-gene and J-gene trimming of TCR beta chains was associated with a missense DCLRE1C variant in a later genetic analysis, and the association was replicated in an independent cohort. A cluster of highly shared sequence variants was judged likely to represent a technical artifact of the sequencing pipeline. The study listed 150 to 200 TCR beta chains as associated with cytomegalovirus. In a later analysis, TCR association rates were found to vary across HLA loci, with the most associated TCRs seen for DRB1 alleles and the fewest for HLA-C alleles.

Library preparation used the immunoSEQ multiplex PCR assay. The multiplex PCR relied on a mix of 60 forward primers for TCR Vbeta segments and 13 reverse primers for TCR Jbeta segments. A multiplex PCR assay on genomic DNA amplified the CDR3 region of rearranged TCR beta genes. The amplified TCR beta libraries were sequenced on the Illumina HiSeq System as 87-base-pair reads. On the study's bioinformatics: Across the roughly 670 repertoires, a later analysis counted some 81 million unique TCR beta chains, approximately 12 million of which were shared by at least two donors. Raw reads were error-corrected and collapsed into unique sequences with a nearest-neighbor algorithm that merged closely related sequences to remove PCR and sequencing errors. Alignment of CDR3 sequences to IMGT reference sequences was used to assign V, D and J gene segments. For a sequence to be retained, a match of at least six nucleotides to both a V gene segment and a J gene segment was required. Rearrangements were classified as productive when the CDR3 lacked stop codons and remained in frame with V and J, and all other rearrangements were classified as non-productive. Following IMGT convention, CDR3 was defined as the stretch from the second conserved V-encoded cysteine to the conserved J-encoded phenylalanine. Sequences without an unambiguous match to a single V gene segment were excluded from the earlier analysis of almost 600 of the donors. An earlier analysis of several hundred of the donors called V segments functional above 56.7% productive rearrangements and segregating when the between-donor standard deviation exceeded 5%. A statistical classification framework was built for diagnosing cytomegalovirus status from the catalog of TCR beta chain sequences. V and J gene assignment, in a later analysis, came from comparing TCR nucleotide sequences with IMGT/GENE-DB human TR gene sequences. The TCRdist pipeline was used in a later analysis to assign CDR3 sequences and most-parsimonious VDJ recombination scenarios. In a later analysis, every TCR beta chain was defined by the combination of its CDR3 amino acid sequence and its V-gene family, and reads without a unique V-gene family were dropped. A later analysis removed roughly 590 highly shared, low-generation-probability nucleotide sequences to deal with suspected cross-contamination and a sequencing artifact. A later analysis calculated a clonal expansion index for each public chain from normalized within-repertoire ranks of inferred template counts. A later analysis computed generation probabilities with a VDJ recombination model fitted to out-of-frame rearrangements, and checked the results against IGoR. In a later analysis, hypergeometric tests were used to score TCR-TCR, TCR-HLA and TCR-CMV co-occurrence, with a repertoire-size bias correction applied to TCR pairs. False discovery rates were estimated in a later analysis by permuting HLA or CMV assignments 20 times. In a later analysis, co-occurring TCRs were grouped using DBSCAN, with TCRdist sequence similarity added in when clustering inside HLA-allele-positive subsets. For co-occurrence clustering, repertoires with fewer than 30,000 or more than 120,000 public chains were excluded, along with about five repertoires with anomalous nucleotide sharing. This is the immuneACCESS table as TCRdb keeps it, with only in-frame sequences that have V and J called. A part of the clones is gone; compared with another copy, unresolved V genes explain less than half, and the rest is unexplained. That table supplies the V and J calls and clone size; D and trimming were determined from the DNA. Recorded for this sample are 100,000 to 150,000 clones; about 84% of them occurred a single time. The ten largest clones represent roughly 1.1% of the sample.

The cohort was made up of hundreds of healthy bone marrow donors. Cohort members were all nominally healthy when sampled, although unrecorded immune exposures were likely present. The donor was CMV seronegative and was included in the group of 352 seronegative cohort members. Each donor provided a peripheral blood sample, and peripheral blood mononuclear cells were used for TCR beta sequencing. The Qiagen DNeasy Blood Extraction Kit was used to extract genomic DNA from the blood cell samples. CDR1 and CDR2 were assigned from the germline V gene as SGDLS and YYNGEE. Its CDR3 holds 18 amino acids, cysteine through phenylalanine. The entry retains the CDR3 DNA only, 54 bases that are in frame from base 1. V trim: 0 bases; J trim: 2 bases; unmatched bases: 7.

The sample consisted of PBMCs. The V and J segments used are TRBV9 and TRBJ2-6; TRBD1 agrees with 8 junctional bases. The source is a boy between 10 and 17 years old in good health and CMV-seronegative. CDR3 protein: CASSVVAGGGTGANVLTF. The base sequence is TGTGCCAGCAGCGTAGTGGCAGGGGGCGGGACTGGGGCCAACGTCCTGACTTTC.